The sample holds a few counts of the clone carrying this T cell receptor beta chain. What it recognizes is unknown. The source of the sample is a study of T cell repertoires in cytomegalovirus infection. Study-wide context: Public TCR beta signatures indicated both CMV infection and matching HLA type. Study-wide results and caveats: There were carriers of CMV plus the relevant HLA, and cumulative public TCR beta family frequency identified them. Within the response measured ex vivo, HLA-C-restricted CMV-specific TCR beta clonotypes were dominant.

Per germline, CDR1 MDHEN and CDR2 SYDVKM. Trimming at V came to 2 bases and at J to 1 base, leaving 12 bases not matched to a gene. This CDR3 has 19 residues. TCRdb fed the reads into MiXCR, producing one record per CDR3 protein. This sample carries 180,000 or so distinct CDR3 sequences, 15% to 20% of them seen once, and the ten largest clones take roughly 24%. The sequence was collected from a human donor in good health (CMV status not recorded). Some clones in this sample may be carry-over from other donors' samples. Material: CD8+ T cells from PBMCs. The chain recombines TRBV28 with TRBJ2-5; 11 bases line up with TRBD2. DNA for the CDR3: TGTGCCAGCAGTTTAGGGCTAGCGGGGGGCCCCGTTTCCCAAGAGACCCAGTACTTC. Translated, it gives CASSLGLAGGPVSQETQYF.